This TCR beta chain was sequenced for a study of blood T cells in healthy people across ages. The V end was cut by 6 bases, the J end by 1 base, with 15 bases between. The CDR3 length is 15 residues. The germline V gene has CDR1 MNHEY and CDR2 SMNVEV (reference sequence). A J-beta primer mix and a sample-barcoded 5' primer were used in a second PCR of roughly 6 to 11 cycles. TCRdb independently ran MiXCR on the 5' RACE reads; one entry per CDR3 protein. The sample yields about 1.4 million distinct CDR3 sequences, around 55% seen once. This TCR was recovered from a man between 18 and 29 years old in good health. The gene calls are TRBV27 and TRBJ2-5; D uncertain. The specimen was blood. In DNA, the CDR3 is TGTGCCAGCAGCGAAGAGTACAGACCCCAAGAGACCCAGTACTTC. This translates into CASSEEYRPQETQYF.